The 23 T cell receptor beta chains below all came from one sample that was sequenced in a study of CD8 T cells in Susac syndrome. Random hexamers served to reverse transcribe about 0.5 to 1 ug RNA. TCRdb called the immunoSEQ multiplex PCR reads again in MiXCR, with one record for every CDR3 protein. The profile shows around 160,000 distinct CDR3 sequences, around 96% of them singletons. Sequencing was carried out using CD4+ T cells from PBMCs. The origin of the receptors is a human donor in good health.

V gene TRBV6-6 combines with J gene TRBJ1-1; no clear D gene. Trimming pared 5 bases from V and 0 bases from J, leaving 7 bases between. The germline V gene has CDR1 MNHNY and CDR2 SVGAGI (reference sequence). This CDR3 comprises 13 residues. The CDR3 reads CASSHPLNTEAFF. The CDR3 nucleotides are TGTGCCAGCAGTCACCCATTGAACACTGAAGCTTTCTTT.

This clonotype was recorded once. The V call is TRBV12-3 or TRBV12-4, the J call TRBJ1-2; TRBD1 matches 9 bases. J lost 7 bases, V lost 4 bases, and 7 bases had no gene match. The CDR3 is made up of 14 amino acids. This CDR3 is CASSSGQGLGGYTF. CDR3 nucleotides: TGTGCCAGCAGTTCTGGACAGGGGTTGGGTGGCTACACCTTC.

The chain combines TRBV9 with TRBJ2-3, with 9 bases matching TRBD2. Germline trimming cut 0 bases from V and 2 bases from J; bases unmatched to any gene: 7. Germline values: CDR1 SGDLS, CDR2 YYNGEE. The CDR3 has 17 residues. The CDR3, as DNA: TGTGCCAGCAGCGTAGTCCCGACTAGCGGAGACACAGATACGCAGTATTTT. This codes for CASSVVPTSGDTDTQYF.

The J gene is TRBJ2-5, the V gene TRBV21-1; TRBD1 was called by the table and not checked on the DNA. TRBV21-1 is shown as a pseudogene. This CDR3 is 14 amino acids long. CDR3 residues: CATPGNNQAETQYF. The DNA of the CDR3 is TGTGCCACCCCGGGAAACAACCAAGCGGAGACCCAGTACTTC.

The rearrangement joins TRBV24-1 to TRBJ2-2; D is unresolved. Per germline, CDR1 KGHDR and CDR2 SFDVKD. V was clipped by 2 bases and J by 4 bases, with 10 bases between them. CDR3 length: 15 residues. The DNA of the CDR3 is TGTGCCACCAGTGATTCCCTCGGCAGCACCGGGGAGCTGTTTTTT. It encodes CATSDSLGSTGELFF.

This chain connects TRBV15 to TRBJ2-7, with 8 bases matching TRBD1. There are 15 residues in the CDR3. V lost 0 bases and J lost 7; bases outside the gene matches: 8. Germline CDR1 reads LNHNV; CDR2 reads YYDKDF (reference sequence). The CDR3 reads CATSRDQDRAGEQYF. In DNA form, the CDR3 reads TGTGCCACCAGCAGAGATCAGGACAGGGCAGGAGAGCAGTACTTC.

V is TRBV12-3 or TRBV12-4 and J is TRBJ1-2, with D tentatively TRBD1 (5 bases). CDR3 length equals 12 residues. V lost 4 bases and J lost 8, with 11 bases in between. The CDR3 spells CASSSPGRGYTF. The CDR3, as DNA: TGTGCCAGCAGTTCCCCAGGGAGGGGCTACACCTTC.

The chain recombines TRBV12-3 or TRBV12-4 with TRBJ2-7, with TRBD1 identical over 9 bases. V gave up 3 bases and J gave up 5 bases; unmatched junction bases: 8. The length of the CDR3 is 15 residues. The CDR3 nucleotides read TGTGCCAGCAGTTTTCCCGGGACAGGGCTCCACGAGCAGTACTTC. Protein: CASSFPGTGLHEQYF.

CDR3 nucleotide sequence: TGTGCCAGCAGTTACTCGATGCCCGGGACAGGGCCAGATACGCAGTATTTT. Amino acid sequence: CASSYSMPGTGPDTQYF. The rearrangement uses TRBV6-5 and TRBJ2-3, with 9 bases that match TRBD1. Germline V CDR1 and CDR2: MNHEY, SVGAGI. This CDR3 contains 17 residues. Germline trimming cut 0 bases from V and 4 bases from J; bases unmatched to any gene: 8.

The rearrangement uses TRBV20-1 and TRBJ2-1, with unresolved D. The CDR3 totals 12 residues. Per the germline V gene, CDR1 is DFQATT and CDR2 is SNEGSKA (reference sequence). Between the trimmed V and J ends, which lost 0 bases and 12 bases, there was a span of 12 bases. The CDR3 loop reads CSARDLSSGQFF. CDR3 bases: TGCAGTGCTAGAGACCTCAGTAGTGGGCAGTTCTTC.

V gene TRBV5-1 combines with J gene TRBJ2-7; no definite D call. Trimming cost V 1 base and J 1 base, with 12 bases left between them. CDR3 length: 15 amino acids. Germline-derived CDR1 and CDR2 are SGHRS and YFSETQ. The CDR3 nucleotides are TGCGCCAGCAGCTTGACCCCTACGGAGTCCTACGAGCAGTACTTC. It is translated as CASSLTPTESYEQYF.

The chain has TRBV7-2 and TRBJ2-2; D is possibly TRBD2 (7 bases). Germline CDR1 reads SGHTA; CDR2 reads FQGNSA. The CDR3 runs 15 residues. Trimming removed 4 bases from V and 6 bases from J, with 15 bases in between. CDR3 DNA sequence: TGTGCCAGCAGCTGGGGGGGGCCGAGGGCCGGGGAGCTGTTTTTT. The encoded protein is CASSWGGPRAGELFF.

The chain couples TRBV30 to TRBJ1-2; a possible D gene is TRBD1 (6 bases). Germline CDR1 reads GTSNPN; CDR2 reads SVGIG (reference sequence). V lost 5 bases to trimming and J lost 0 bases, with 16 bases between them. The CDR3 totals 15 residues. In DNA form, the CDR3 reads TGTGCCTGGGTACAATGGGGGGCAGCTAACTATGGCTACACCTTC. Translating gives CAWVQWGAANYGYTF.

The CDR3 bases are TGTGCCAGCAGGATAGACGGGTTCGGGAACGAGCAGTACTTC. It codes for CASRIDGFGNEQYF. The rearrangement joins TRBV6-2 or TRBV6-3 to TRBJ2-7, with D maybe TRBD2 (5 bases). V was cut by 6 bases and J by 5 bases, with 17 bases left in between. This CDR3 comprises 14 residues. Germline V CDR1 and CDR2: MNHEY, SVGEGT.

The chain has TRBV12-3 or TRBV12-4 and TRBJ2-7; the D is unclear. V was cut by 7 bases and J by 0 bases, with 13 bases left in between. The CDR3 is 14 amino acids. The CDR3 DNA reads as TGTGCCAGCAAACTGGTATACAGCTCCTACGAGCAGTACTTC. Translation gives CASKLVYSSYEQYF.

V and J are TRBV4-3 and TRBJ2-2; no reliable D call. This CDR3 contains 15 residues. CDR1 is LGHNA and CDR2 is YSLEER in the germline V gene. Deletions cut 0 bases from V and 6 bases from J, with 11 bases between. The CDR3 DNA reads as TGCGCCAGCAGCCAAGAAGGTCGGGCGGCCGGGGAGCTGTTTTTT. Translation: CASSQEGRAAGELFF.

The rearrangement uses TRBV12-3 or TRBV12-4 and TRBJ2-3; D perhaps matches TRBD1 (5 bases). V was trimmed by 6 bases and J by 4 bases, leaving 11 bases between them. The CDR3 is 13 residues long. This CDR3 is CASSAQGSDTQYF. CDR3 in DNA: TGTGCCAGCAGCGCCCAGGGATCAGATACGCAGTATTTT.

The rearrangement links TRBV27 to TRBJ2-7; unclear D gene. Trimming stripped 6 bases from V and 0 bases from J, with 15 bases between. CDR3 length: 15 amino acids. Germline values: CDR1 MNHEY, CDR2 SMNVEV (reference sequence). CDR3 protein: CASSARFVDSYEQYF. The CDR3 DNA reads TGTGCCAGCAGCGCCCGATTTGTAGACTCCTACGAGCAGTACTTC.

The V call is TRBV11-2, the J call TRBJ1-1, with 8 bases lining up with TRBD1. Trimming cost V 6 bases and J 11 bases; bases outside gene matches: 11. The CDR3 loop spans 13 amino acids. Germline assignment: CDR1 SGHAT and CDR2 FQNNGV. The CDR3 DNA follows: TGTGCCAGCAGACGGACAGGGCGGGTAGGGGCTTTCTTT. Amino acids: CASRRTGRVGAFF.

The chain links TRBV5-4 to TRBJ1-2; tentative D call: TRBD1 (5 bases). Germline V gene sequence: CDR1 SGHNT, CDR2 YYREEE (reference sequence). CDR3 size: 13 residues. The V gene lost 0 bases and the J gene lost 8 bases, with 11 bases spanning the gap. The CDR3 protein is CASSLAGVEGYTF. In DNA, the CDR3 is TGTGCCAGCAGCTTGGCGGGGGTCGAGGGCTACACCTTC.

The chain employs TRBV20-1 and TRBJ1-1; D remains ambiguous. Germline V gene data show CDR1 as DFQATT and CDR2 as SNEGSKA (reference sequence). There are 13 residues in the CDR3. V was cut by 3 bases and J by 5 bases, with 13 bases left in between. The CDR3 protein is CSARSVVETEAFF. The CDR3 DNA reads TGCAGTGCTAGGTCAGTCGTAGAGACTGAAGCTTTCTTT.

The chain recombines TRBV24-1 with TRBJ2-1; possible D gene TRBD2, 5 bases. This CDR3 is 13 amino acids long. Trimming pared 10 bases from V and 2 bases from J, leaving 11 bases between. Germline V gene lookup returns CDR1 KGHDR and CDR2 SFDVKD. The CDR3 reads CATFGVPYNEQFF. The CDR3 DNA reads TGTGCCACTTTCGGGGTCCCCTACAATGAGCAGTTCTTC.

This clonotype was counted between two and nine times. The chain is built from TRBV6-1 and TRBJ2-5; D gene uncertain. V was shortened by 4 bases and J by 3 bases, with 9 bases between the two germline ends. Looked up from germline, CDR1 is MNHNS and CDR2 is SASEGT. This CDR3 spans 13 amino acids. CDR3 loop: CASSARLEETQYF. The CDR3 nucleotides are TGTGCCAGCAGTGCCAGACTCGAAGAGACCCAGTACTTC.